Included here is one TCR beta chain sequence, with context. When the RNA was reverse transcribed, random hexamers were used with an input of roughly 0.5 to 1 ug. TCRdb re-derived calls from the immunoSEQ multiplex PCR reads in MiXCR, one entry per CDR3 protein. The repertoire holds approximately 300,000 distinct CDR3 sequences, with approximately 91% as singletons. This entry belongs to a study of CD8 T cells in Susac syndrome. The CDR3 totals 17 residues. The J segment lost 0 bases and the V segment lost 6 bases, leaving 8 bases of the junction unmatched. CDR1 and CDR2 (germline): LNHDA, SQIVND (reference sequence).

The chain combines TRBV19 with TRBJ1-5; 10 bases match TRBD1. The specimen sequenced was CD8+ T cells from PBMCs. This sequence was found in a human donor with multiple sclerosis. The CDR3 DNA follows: TGTGCCAGTAGCATCGGGACAGGGGATTATAGCAATCAGCCCCAGCATTTT. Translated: CASSIGTGDYSNQPQHF.